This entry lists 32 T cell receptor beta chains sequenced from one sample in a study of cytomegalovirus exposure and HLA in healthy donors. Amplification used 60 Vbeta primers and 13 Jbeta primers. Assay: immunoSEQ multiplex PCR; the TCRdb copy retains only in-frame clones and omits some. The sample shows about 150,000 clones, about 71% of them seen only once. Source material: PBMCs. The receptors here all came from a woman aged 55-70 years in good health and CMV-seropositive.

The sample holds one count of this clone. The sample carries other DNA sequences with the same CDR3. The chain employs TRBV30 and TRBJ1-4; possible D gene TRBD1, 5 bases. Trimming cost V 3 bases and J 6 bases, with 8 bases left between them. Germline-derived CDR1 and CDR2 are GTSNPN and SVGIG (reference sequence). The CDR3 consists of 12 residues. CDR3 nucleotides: TGTGCCTGGAGGGGGGGAGATGAAAAACTGTTTTTT. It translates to CAWRGGDEKLFF.

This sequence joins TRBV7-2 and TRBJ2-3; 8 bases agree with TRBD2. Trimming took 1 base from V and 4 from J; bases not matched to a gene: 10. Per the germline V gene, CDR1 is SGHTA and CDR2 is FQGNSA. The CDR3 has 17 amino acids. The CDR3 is CASSLVSSGRGPDTQYF. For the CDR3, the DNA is TGTGCCAGCAGCTTAGTATCGAGCGGGAGAGGACCAGATACGCAGTATTTT.

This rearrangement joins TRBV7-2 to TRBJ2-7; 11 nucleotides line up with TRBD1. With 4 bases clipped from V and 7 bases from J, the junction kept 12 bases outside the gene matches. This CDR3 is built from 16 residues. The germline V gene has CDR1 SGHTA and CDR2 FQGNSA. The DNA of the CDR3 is TGTGCCAGCAGCTCCGGACAGGGGGCTTTCGGGGGTGAGCAGTACTTC. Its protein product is CASSSGQGAFGGEQYF.

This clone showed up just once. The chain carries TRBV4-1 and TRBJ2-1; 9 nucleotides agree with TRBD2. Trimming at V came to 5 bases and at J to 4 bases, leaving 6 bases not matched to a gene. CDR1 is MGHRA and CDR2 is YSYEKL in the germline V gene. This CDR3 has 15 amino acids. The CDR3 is CASSATSGLYNEQFF. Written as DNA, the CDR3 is TGCGCCAGCAGCGCGACTAGCGGCCTATACAATGAGCAGTTCTTC.

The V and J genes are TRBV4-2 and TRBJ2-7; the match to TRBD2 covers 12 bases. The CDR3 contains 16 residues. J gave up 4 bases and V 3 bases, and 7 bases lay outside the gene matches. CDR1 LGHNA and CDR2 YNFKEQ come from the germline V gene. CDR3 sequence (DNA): TGTGCCAGCAGCCACCAAACCGGGACTAGCGGGTACGAGCAGTACTTC. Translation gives CASSHQTGTSGYEQYF.

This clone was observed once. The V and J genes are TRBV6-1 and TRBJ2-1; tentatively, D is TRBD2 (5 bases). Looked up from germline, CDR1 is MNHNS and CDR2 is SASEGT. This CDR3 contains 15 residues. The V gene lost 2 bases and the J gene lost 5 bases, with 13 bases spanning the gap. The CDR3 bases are TGTGCCAGCAGTGAACGGGCGGAGGCTAACAATGAGCAGTTCTTC. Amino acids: CASSERAEANNEQFF.

CDR3: CASSKLGLAGTGELFF. DNA of the CDR3: TGTGCCAGCAGCAAACTAGGACTAGCGGGTACCGGGGAGCTGTTTTTT. The chain has TRBV7-9 and TRBJ2-2, with 11 positions matching TRBD2. Trimming took 5 bases from V and 5 from J; bases not matched to a gene: 7. From germline, CDR1 is SEHNR and CDR2 FQNEAQ (reference sequence). There are 16 residues in the CDR3. Based on the CDR3 plus reference TRBV7-9 and TRBJ2-2, the full variable domain is DTGVSQNPRHKITKRGQNVTFRCDPISEHNRLYWYRQTLGQGPEFLTYFQNEAQLEKSRLLSDRFSAERPKGSFSTLEIQRTEQGDSAMYLCASSKLGLAGTGELFFGEGSRLTVL.

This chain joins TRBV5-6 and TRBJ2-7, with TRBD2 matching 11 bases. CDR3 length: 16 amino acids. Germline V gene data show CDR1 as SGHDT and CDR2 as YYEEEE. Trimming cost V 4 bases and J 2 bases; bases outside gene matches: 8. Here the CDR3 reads CASSPPTSGVTYEQYF. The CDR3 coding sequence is TGTGCCAGCAGCCCACCGACTAGCGGGGTTACCTACGAGCAGTACTTC.

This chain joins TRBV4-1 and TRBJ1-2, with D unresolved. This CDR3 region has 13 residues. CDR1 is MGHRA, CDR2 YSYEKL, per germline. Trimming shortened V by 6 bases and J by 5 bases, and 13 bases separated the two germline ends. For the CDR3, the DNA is TGCGCCAGCAGTAAAACAGATACATATGGCTACACCTTC. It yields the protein CASSKTDTYGYTF.

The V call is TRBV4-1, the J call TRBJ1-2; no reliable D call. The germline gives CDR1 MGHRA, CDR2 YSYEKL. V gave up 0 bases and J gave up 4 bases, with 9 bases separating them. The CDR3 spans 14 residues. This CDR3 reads CASSQDMGFYGYTF. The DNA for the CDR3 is TGCGCCAGCAGCCAAGATATGGGCTTCTATGGCTACACCTTC.

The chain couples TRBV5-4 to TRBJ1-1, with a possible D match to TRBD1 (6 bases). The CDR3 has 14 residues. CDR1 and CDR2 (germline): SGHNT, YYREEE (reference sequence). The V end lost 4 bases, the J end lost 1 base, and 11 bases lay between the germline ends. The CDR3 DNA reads TGTGCCAGCAGCGCCCGAGGGGGGAACACTGAAGCTTTCTTT. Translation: CASSARGGNTEAFF.

The CDR3 DNA is TGCGCCAGCAGCTTGGACACCACCTCTGGAAACACCATATATTTT. Amino acids: CASSLDTTSGNTIYF. V usage is TRBV5-1 and J usage is TRBJ1-3; D remains unclear. Germline V gives CDR1 SGHRS, CDR2 YFSETQ. V was trimmed by 0 bases and J by 0 bases, leaving 7 bases between them. The CDR3 length is 15 residues.

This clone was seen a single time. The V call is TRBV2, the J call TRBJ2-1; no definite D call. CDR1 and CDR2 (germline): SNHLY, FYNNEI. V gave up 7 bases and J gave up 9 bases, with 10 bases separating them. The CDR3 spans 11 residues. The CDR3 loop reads CASTKPGEQFF. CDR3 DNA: TGTGCCAGCACAAAACCGGGTGAGCAGTTCTTC.

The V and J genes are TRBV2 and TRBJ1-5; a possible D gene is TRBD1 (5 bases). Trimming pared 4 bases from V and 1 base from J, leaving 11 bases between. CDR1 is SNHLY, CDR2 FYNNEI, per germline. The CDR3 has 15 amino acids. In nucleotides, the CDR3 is TGTGCCAGCAGTGGTGGGGCGGCGAGCAATCAGCCCCAGCATTTT. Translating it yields CASSGGAASNQPQHF.

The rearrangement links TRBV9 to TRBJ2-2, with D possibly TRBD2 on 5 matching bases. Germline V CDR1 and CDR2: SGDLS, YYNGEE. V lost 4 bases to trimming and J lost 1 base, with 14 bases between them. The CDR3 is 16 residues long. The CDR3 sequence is CASSRVGVGNTGELFF. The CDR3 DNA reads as TGTGCCAGCAGCAGGGTGGGAGTAGGGAACACCGGGGAGCTGTTTTTT.

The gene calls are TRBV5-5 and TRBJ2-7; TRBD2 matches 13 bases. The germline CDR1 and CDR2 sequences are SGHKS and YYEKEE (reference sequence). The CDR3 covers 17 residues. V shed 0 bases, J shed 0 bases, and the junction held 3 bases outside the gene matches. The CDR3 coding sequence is TGTGCCAGCAGCTTGGGGACTAGCGGGAGTCTCTCCTACGAGCAGTACTTC. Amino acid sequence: CASSLGTSGSLSYEQYF.

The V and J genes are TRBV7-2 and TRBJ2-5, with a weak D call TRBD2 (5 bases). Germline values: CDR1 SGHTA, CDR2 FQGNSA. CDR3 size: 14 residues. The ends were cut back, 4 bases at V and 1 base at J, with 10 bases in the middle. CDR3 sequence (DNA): TGTGCCAGCAGCTCCTCGAGCGGCCAAGAGACCCAGTACTTC. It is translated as CASSSSSGQETQYF.

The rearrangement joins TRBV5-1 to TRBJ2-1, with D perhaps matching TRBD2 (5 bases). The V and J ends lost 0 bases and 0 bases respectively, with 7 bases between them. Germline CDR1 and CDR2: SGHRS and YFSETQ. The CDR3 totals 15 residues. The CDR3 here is CASSLELVSYNEQFF. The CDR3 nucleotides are TGCGCCAGCAGCTTGGAACTAGTCTCCTACAATGAGCAGTTCTTC.

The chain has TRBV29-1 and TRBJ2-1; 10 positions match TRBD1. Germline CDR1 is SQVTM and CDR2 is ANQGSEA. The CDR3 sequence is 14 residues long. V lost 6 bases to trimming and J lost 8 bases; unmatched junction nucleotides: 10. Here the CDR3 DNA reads TGCAGCGTCCGAGACAGGGGGCTTTTGGATGAGCAGTTCTTC. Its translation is CSVRDRGLLDEQFF.

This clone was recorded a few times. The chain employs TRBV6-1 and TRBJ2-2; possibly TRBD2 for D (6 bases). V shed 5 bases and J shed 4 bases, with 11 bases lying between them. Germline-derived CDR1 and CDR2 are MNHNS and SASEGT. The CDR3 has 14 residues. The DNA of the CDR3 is TGTGCCAGCAGTAGGGACGGGAGCACCGGGGAGCTGTTTTTT. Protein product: CASSRDGSTGELFF.

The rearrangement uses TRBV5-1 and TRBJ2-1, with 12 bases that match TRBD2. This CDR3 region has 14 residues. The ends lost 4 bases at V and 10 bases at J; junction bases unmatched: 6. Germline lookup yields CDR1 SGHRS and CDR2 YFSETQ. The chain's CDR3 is CASSGRLAGVEQFF. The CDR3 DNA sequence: TGCGCCAGCAGCGGACGACTAGCGGGAGTCGAGCAGTTCTTC.

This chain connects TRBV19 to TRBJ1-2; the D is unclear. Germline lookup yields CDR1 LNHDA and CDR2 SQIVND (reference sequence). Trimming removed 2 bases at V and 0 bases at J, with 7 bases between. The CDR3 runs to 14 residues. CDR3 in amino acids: CASSIIETNYGYTF. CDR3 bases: TGTGCCAGTAGTATAATAGAAACTAACTATGGCTACACCTTC.

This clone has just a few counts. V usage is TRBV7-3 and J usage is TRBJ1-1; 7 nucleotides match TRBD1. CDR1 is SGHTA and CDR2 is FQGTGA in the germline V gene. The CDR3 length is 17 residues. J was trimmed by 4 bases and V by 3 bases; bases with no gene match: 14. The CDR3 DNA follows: TGTGCCAGCAGCTTCCCGGGGCAGGGGGATCGGGGCACTGAAGCTTTCTTT. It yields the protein CASSFPGQGDRGTEAFF.

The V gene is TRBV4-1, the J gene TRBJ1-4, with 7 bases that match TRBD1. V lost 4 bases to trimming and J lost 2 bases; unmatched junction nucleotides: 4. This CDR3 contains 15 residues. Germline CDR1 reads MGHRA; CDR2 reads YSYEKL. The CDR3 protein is CASSLEGGTNEKLFF. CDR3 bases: TGCGCCAGCAGCCTCGAAGGGGGCACTAATGAAAAACTGTTTTTT.

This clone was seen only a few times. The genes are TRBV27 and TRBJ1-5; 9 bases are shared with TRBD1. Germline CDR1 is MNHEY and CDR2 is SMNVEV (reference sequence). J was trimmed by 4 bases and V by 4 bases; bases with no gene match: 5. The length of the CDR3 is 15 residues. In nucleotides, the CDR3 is TGTGCCAGCAGTTCCCCCGGGACAGGGAATCAGCCCCAGCATTTT. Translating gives CASSSPGTGNQPQHF.

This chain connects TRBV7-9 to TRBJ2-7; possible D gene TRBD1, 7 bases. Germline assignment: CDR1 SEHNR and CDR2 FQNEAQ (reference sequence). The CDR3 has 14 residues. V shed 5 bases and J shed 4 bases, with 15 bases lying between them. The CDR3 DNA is TGTGCCAGCAGCCCAGGGGGGTCCCTTTACGAGCAGTACTTC. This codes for CASSPGGSLYEQYF.

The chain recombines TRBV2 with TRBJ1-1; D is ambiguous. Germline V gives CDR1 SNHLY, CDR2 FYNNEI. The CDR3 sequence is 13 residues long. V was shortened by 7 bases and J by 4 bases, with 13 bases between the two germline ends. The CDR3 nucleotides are TGTGCCAGCAAGACGGGTGTTGTCACTGAAGCTTTCTTT. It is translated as CASKTGVVTEAFF.

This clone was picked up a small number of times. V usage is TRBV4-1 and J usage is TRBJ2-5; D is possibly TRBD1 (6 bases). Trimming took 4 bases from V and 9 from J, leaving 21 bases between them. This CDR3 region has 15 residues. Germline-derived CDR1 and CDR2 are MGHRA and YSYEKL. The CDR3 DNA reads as TGCGCCAGCAGCCTACGGGACACCACCTCACCGGCCCAGTACTTC. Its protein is CASSLRDTTSPAQYF.

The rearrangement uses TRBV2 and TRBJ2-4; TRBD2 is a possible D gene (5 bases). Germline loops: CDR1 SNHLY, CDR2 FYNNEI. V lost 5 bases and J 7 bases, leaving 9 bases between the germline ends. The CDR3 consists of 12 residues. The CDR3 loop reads CASSSSGNIQYF. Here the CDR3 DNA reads TGTGCCAGCAGTTCCTCGGGGAACATTCAGTACTTC.

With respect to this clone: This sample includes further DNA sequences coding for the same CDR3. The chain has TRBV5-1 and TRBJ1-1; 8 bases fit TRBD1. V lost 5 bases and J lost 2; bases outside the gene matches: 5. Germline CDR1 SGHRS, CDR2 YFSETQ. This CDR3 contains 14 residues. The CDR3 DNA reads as TGCGCCAGCAGGCCTACAGGGGGAAACACTGAAGCTTTCTTT. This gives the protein CASRPTGGNTEAFF.

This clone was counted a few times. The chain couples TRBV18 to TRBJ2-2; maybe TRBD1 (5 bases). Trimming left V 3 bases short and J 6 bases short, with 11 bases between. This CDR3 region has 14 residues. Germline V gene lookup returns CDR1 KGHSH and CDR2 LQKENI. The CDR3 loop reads CASSPDRNSGELFF. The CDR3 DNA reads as TGTGCCAGCTCACCCGACAGAAATTCCGGGGAGCTGTTTTTT.

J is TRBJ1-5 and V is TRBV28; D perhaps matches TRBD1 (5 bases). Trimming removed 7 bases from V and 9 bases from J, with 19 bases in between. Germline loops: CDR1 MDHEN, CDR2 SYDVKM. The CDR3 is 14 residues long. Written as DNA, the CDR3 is TGTGCCAGCATTTTTTCCGGGACTCCCAGGCCCCAGCATTTT. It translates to CASIFSGTPRPQHF. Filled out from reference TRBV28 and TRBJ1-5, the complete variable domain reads DVKVTQSSRYLVKRTGEKVFLECVQDMDHENMFWYRQDPGLGLRLIYFSYDVKMKEKGDIPEGYSVSREKKERFSLILESASTNQTSMYLCASIFSGTPRPQHFGDGTRLSIL.